These T cell receptor beta chains were read from a single sample in a study of blood T cell repertoires in COVID-19. The table came from immunoSEQ multiplex PCR; TCRdb's copy has only in-frame clones and leaves some out. Seen here are just under 300,000 clones, 70% to 90% observed once, and the top ten hold about 1.2%. Sequencing was performed on peripheral blood. The receptors were sampled from a man between 70 and 80 years old with acute or convalescent COVID-19. Both conserved end residues are part of each CDR3. The D gene is left open where the match is weak. Expanded clones get a size class; other rows say once, few or many, or leave the size out.

abundance,j_gene,v_gene,d_gene,CDR3nt,CDR3aa
once,TRBJ2-7,TRBV7-9,TRBD1,TGTGCCAGCAGCTTAGGTCACCGGGACAGGGACAACGAGCAGTACTTC,CASSLGHRDRDNEQYF
once,TRBJ1-5,TRBV6-6,NA,TGTGCCAGCAGACCCGGACAGATAAGCAATCAGCCCCAGCATTTT,CASRPGQISNQPQHF
once,TRBJ1-2,TRBV5-1,TRBD1,TGCGCCAGCAGCAAAGGACAGGGGACCATCTATGGCTACACCTTC,CASSKGQGTIYGYTF
once,TRBJ2-1,TRBV11-3,NA,TGTGCCAGCAGCTTAGAAGGCGCGGGCAATGAGCAGTTCTTC,CASSLEGAGNEQFF
NA,TRBJ1-1,TRBV7-2,NA,TGTGCCAGCAGCTACTGGGGAGGGCCAGGGAACACTGAAGCTTTCTTT,CASSYWGGPGNTEAFF
NA,TRBJ2-2,TRBV11-3,TRBD2,TGTGCCAGCAGCTTAGGAGCGGGGGGGCGCTTATACACCGGGGAGCTGTTTTTT,CASSLGAGGRLYTGELFF
NA,TRBJ2-7,TRBV14,NA,TGTGCCAGCAGCCAAGATGGGAGAACACGGCAGTACTTC,CASSQDGRTRQYF
NA,TRBJ2-2,TRBV29-1,TRBD1,TGCAGCGTCCCTAGGGGGCGAAACACCGGGGAGCTGTTTTTT,CSVPRGRNTGELFF
NA,TRBJ1-1,TRBV11-3,TRBD1,TGTGCCAGCAGCGACGGACAGGGGAAGTCCCGCGAAGCTTTCTTT,CASSDGQGKSREAFF
NA,TRBJ1-5,TRBV30,NA,TGTGCCTGGAGTGTACCGGGGTTCGGGCAGCCCCAGCATTTT,CAWSVPGFGQPQHF